Listed here are 32 T cell receptor beta chains from one sample, sequenced in a study of T cells in Graves' hyperthyroidism and ophthalmopathy (dated by TCRdb to about 2019). To prepare the library, multiplex PCR was applied. TCRdb records Illumina HiSeq 2000 as the sequencer. Amplification of TCR beta CDR3 regions was carried out from RNA transcripts. A first-round RT-PCR of the TCR CDR3 used the HTBI primer set with the Qiagen OneStep RT-PCR kit. TCRdb's own reprocessing of the public reads used fastp at Q25 and MiXCR and kept productive beta chains. Entries that share a CDR3 protein sequence are merged under the most common genes and DNA. The table for this sample lists 500,000 to 550,000 distinct CDR3 sequences; less than 25% of them were counted only once. About a quarter of the sample is in the top ten clones. Sequences were obtained from blood. The source of these receptors is a man between 18 and 35 years old with Graves' hyperthyroidism.

This clonotype was counted between two and nine times. The CDR3 nucleotides are TGTGCCAGCGGCCTATTTAGCGGGAGGGATCAATTCATTCAGTACTTC. Protein: CASGLFSGRDQFIQYF. The chain uses TRBV11-2 and TRBJ2-4, with 11 positions matching TRBD2. The length of the CDR3 is 16 residues. In germline, CDR1 is SGHAT, CDR2 FQNNGV. J was trimmed by 9 bases and V by 8 bases; bases with no gene match: 15.

This clonotype showed up many times. The V gene is TRBV19, the J gene TRBJ1-5, with 9 bases matching TRBD1. V dropped 8 bases and J dropped 7; count of bases not matched to a gene: 9. CDR1 is LNHDA and CDR2 is SQIVND in the germline V gene (reference sequence). This CDR3 spans 14 amino acids. Here the CDR3 DNA reads TGTGCCAGTGAACCGGGACAGGGAGTCCAGCCCCAGCATTTT. Its protein product is CASEPGQGVQPQHF.

This clonotype showed up many times. V gene TRBV6-2 or TRBV6-3 combines with J gene TRBJ2-3; D uncertain. The ends were cut back, 6 bases at V and 2 bases at J, with 15 bases in the middle. There are 15 residues in the CDR3. Germline CDR1 and CDR2: MNHEY and SVGEGT. The CDR3 DNA reads TGTGCCAGCAGCCCCCGAGAGGCGAACACAGATACGCAGTATTTT. It is translated as CASSPREANTDTQYF.

This rearrangement joins TRBV5-1 to TRBJ1-6; 7 bases fit TRBD1. The CDR3 is 14 amino acids. Trimming took 2 bases from V and 8 from J; bases not matched to a gene: 4. The germline V gene has CDR1 SGHRS and CDR2 YFSETQ. The CDR3 loop is CASSLTGVDSPLHF. The CDR3 DNA is TGCGCCAGCAGCTTAACAGGGGTGGATTCACCCCTCCACTTT.

This clonotype was detected ten times or more. CDR3 sequence: CAWSVLGAMGRQYGYTF. The CDR3, as DNA: TGTGCCTGGAGTGTACTGGGGGCCATGGGGAGGCAATATGGCTACACCTTC. V gene TRBV30 combines with J gene TRBJ1-2; weak D call: TRBD1 (6 bases). Trimming stripped 0 bases from V and 5 bases from J, with 22 bases between. Germline loops: CDR1 GTSNPN, CDR2 SVGIG (reference sequence). The CDR3 extends over 17 amino acids.

This clonotype was seen a few times. This chain uses TRBV6-5 with TRBJ2-7; 8 bases map to TRBD2. The CDR3 is made up of 14 amino acids. The germline V gene encodes CDR1 MNHEY and CDR2 SVGAGI. The ends lost 3 bases at V and 4 bases at J; junction bases unmatched: 5. The CDR3 sequence is CASSYDGRGYEQYF. CDR3 coding DNA: TGTGCCAGCAGTTATGACGGGAGGGGGTACGAGCAGTACTTC.

This clonotype was seen repeatedly, ten times or more. This chain joins TRBV19 and TRBJ2-2, with 7 bases fitting TRBD1. The V segment lost 7 bases and the J segment 8 bases; nucleotides outside the gene matches: 10. This CDR3 has 14 amino acids. The V gene's germline CDR1 is LNHDA and CDR2 SQIVND (reference sequence). The CDR3 region has the DNA TGTGCCAGTATCGGACAGGAGTTTAGTGGGGAGCTGTTTTTT. Encoded protein: CASIGQEFSGELFF.

The chain has TRBV2 and TRBJ1-1; 7 bases are shared with TRBD1. After removal of 6 bases from V and 1 base from J, the junction contained 2 bases not matched to a gene. Germline lookup yields CDR1 SNHLY and CDR2 FYNNEI. This CDR3 has 13 residues. CDR3 sequence: CASRWDRNTEAFF. Written as DNA, the CDR3 is TGTGCCAGCAGATGGGACAGGAACACTGAAGCTTTCTTT.

Comment on this clonotype: Its ends do not fully match the called genes, so a read error is possible. This sequence joins TRBV9 and TRBJ1-1, with D unresolved. This CDR3 region has 14 residues. CDR1 is SGDLS, CDR2 YYNGEE, per germline. CDR3 nucleotide sequence: TGTGTCAGCAGCGTTGGCGCCGCCCGCACTGAAGCTTTCTTT. Protein product: CVSSVGAARTEAFF.

The chain links TRBV11-2 to TRBJ2-5; no firm D call. V lost 5 bases and J lost 1, with 8 bases in between. The CDR3 consists of 13 residues. Germline values: CDR1 SGHAT, CDR2 FQNNGV. CDR3 DNA: TGTGCCAGCAGCCCTTGGGGCCAAGAGACCCAGTACTTC. Protein product: CASSPWGQETQYF. Full variable domain (outside the CDR3, taken from reference TRBV11-2 and TRBJ2-5): EAGVAQSPRYKIIEKRQSVAFWCNPISGHATLYWYQQILGQGPKLLIQFQNNGVVDDSQLPKDRFSAERLKGVDSTLKIQPAKLEDSAVYLCASSPWGQETQYFGPGTRLLVL.

This clonotype was seen many times. V and J are TRBV12-5 and TRBJ1-5; D is unclear. Germline assignment: CDR1 LGHNT and CDR2 FRNRAP. The CDR3 covers 15 residues. V was trimmed by 5 bases and J by 3 bases, leaving 14 bases between them. In DNA form, the CDR3 reads TGTGCTAGTGGTCCCCCCGGACGGTTCAATCAGCCCCAGCATTTT. Its translation: CASGPPGRFNQPQHF.

This clonotype was detected many times. The chain uses TRBV15 and TRBJ2-7; the D gene is possibly TRBD2 (7 bases). The ends were cut back, 5 bases at V and 2 bases at J, with 13 bases in the middle. CDR3 length equals 14 residues. Looked up from germline, CDR1 is LNHNV and CDR2 is YYDKDF (reference sequence). CDR3 DNA sequence: TGTGCCACCAGCGACGGGGGGCTCACCTACGAGCAGTACTTC. It codes for CATSDGGLTYEQYF.

The V gene is TRBV12-3 or TRBV12-4, the J gene TRBJ2-7, with D perhaps matching TRBD1 (5 bases). The CDR3 spans 14 residues. Trimming took off 3 bases at V and 6 bases at J, with 15 bases between the two ends. The CDR3 region has the DNA TGTGCCAGCAGTTTCGGGCCAACAAGGGGCGAGCAGTACTTC. Encoded protein: CASSFGPTRGEQYF.

This chain uses TRBV10-3 with TRBJ1-1; D is ambiguous. The CDR3 is 13 residues long. With 5 bases removed from V and 4 bases from J, the gap between germline ends came to 11 bases. The germline gives CDR1 ENHRY, CDR2 SYGVKD. The DNA of the CDR3 is TGTGCCATCAGTCCAGTGGAGGGCACTGAAGCTTTCTTT. It encodes CAISPVEGTEAFF.

This clonotype was observed at least ten times. The chain recombines TRBV6-1 with TRBJ2-6; D is unresolved. The CDR3 has 15 residues. CDR1 is MNHNS and CDR2 is SASEGT in the germline V gene. V lost 6 bases and J 2 bases, leaving 11 bases between the germline ends. The CDR3 DNA is TGTGCCAGCAGCCCAGACGCTACTGGGGCCAACGTCCTGACTTTC. It encodes CASSPDATGANVLTF.

This sequence joins TRBV6-2 or TRBV6-3 and TRBJ2-5; 11 nucleotides agree with TRBD2. The CDR3 totals 15 residues. The V gene end was trimmed by 3 bases and the J gene end by 5 bases; junction bases not matched to a gene: 5. Germline assignment: CDR1 MNHEY and CDR2 SVGEGT. The CDR3 DNA sequence: TGTGCCAGCAGTTATCGACTAGCGGGAAGCGAGACCCAGTACTTC. Amino acids: CASSYRLAGSETQYF.

Comments on this clonotype: The junction does not match germline at one end; this may be a read error. The J gene is TRBJ2-7, the V gene TRBV2; D gene uncertain. The CDR3 contains 14 residues. Germline CDR1 and CDR2: SNHLY and FYNNEI. CDR3 amino acids: CASRAAVKPYDQYF. CDR3 sequence (DNA): TGTGCCAGCAGAGCTGCCGTAAAACCCTACGATCAGTACTTC. The variable domain in full, with the rest retrieved from reference TRBV2 and TRBJ2-7, is EPEVTQTPSHQVTQMGQEVILRCVPISNHLYFYWYRQILGQKVEFLVSFYNNEISEKSEIFDDQFSVERPDGSNFTLKIRSTKLEDSAMYFCASRAAVKPYDQYFGPGTRLTVT.

This clonotype was picked up one time. The genes are TRBV6-1 and TRBJ2-5; TRBD1 is a possible D gene (6 bases). Trimming took off 9 bases at V and 5 bases at J, with 16 bases between the two ends. CDR1 is MNHNS and CDR2 is SASEGT in the germline V gene. This CDR3 has 13 residues. CDR3 region: CASVLGAGETQYF. In DNA, the CDR3 is TGTGCCAGTGTGTTGGGGGCCGGGGAGACCCAGTACTTC.

This clonotype occurred many times. This chain links TRBV4-1 with TRBJ1-1; 9 bases agree with TRBD1. Trimming removed 3 bases from V and 4 bases from J; junction bases left unmatched: 9. The germline V gene has CDR1 MGHRA and CDR2 YSYEKL. The CDR3 consists of 16 residues. CDR3 in amino acids: CASSHLTGGSGTEAFF. The DNA of the CDR3 is TGCGCCAGCAGCCATCTAACAGGGGGCAGTGGCACTGAAGCTTTCTTT.

The sample holds many counts of this clonotype. The CDR3 spells CASSVETGSYEQYF. CDR3 nucleotide sequence: TGTGCCAGCAGTGTTGAGACAGGCTCCTACGAGCAGTACTTC. This chain uses TRBV25-1 with TRBJ2-7; D perhaps matches TRBD1 (6 bases). V was cut by 4 bases and J by 0 bases, with 10 bases left in between. In germline, CDR1 is MGHDK, CDR2 SYGVNS. This CDR3 region has 14 residues.

This clonotype was seen many times. The rearrangement joins TRBV12-3 or TRBV12-4 to TRBJ2-7; TRBD2 is a possible D gene (7 bases). V shed 2 bases and J shed 12 bases, with 20 bases lying between them. The CDR3 covers 14 residues. For the CDR3, the DNA is TGTGCCAGCAGTTTATCGCGGTGGGAGGGGGAATCGTACTTC. It codes for CASSLSRWEGESYF.

This clonotype appeared many times. This chain links TRBV9 with TRBJ2-7, with 7 bases fitting TRBD2. The germline gives CDR1 SGDLS, CDR2 YYNGEE. The CDR3 extends over 14 amino acids. The V segment lost 4 bases and the J segment 0 bases; nucleotides outside the gene matches: 4. This CDR3 reads CASSPGGSSYEQYF. The CDR3 DNA sequence: TGTGCCAGCAGCCCCGGGGGGAGCTCCTACGAGCAGTACTTC.

In this sample, this clonotype turned up many times. This rearrangement joins TRBV3-1 to TRBJ2-5; D might be TRBD2 (5 bases). Trimming shortened V by 6 bases and J by 1 base, and 12 bases separated the two germline ends. Germline V gene data show CDR1 as LGHDT and CDR2 as YNNKEL (reference sequence). The length of the CDR3 is 14 residues. CDR3 sequence (DNA): TGTGCCAGCAGACCTAACGGACTCCAAGAGACCCAGTACTTC. Protein product: CASRPNGLQETQYF.

The rearrangement links TRBV28 to TRBJ1-6; D is possibly TRBD1 (5 bases). The V end was cut by 3 bases, the J end by 9 bases, with 9 bases between. The CDR3 loop spans 13 amino acids. Germline assignment: CDR1 MDHEN and CDR2 SYDVKM. The CDR3 bases are TGTGCCAGCAGTTTTCGGGGGAGTTCACCCCTCCACTTT. It is translated as CASSFRGSSPLHF.

Turning to this clonotype: A much bigger clone sits one base away, suggesting this may be a read error. The J gene is TRBJ1-2, the V gene TRBV12-3 or TRBV12-4; the D is unclear. The V end was cut by 5 bases, the J end by 3 bases, with 19 bases between. CDR3 size: 16 residues. Written as DNA, the CDR3 is TGTGCCAGCAGTCCTAGTGAGCACCTTACTGACTATGGCTACACCTTC. Translating gives CASSPSEHLTDYGYTF.

This chain connects TRBV5-1 to TRBJ1-2; D might be TRBD1 (6 bases). The germline gives CDR1 SGHRS, CDR2 YFSETQ. The CDR3 runs to 13 residues. The ends were cut back, 4 bases at V and 4 bases at J, with 11 bases in the middle. The CDR3 sequence is CASSARDTYGYTF. Written as DNA, the CDR3 is TGCGCCAGCAGCGCTAGGGACACCTATGGCTACACCTTC.

J is TRBJ1-3 and V is TRBV5-1; possibly TRBD1 for D (5 bases). CDR1 and CDR2 (germline): SGHRS, YFSETQ. With 4 bases removed from V and 0 bases from J, the gap between germline ends came to 8 bases. The CDR3 sequence is 14 residues long. CDR3 sequence: CASSPTVSGNTIYF. CDR3 nucleotide sequence: TGCGCCAGCAGCCCGACAGTCTCTGGAAACACCATATATTTT.

Only a few counts were recorded for this clonotype. The chain recombines TRBV12-3 or TRBV12-4 with TRBJ2-7; 8 bases are shared with TRBD1. V shed 6 bases and J 6 bases; nucleotides not matched to a gene: 10. The CDR3 runs to 14 residues. The CDR3 sequence is CASSRRDRRGEQYF. The DNA for the CDR3 is TGTGCCAGCAGCCGCCGGGACAGGAGAGGCGAGCAGTACTTC.

The J gene is TRBJ2-3, the V gene TRBV28, with a weak D call TRBD2 (6 bases). Trimming cost V 0 bases and J 2 bases, with 18 bases left between them. Germline CDR1 is MDHEN and CDR2 is SYDVKM. The CDR3 has 18 amino acids. CDR3 bases: TGTGCCAGCAGTTTATGGGAGGGCGAGCTTCAATCCACAGATACGCAGTATTTT. Translation gives CASSLWEGELQSTDTQYF. The full variable domain, in which reference TRBV28 and TRBJ2-3 provide the parts outside the CDR3, is DVKVTQSSRYLVKRTGEKVFLECVQDMDHENMFWYRQDPGLGLRLIYFSYDVKMKEKGDIPEGYSVSREKKERFSLILESASTNQTSMYLCASSLWEGELQSTDTQYFGPGTRLTVL.

J is TRBJ1-1 and V is TRBV9; no clear D. The CDR3 totals 13 residues. V lost 0 bases and J 2 bases, leaving 5 bases between the germline ends. The germline CDR1 and CDR2 sequences are SGDLS and YYNGEE. The CDR3 DNA reads TGTGCCAGCAGCGTAGTTTCTAACACTGAAGCTTTCTTT. Translating it yields CASSVVSNTEAFF.

The rearrangement uses TRBV27 and TRBJ2-7; no clear D gene. V shed 3 bases and J shed 1 base, with 10 bases lying between them. The length of the CDR3 is 14 residues. Germline V gene sequence: CDR1 MNHEY, CDR2 SMNVEV (reference sequence). CDR3 DNA: TGTGCCAGCAGTTTGAGGTCACGGTCCTACGAGCAGTACTTC. This sequence encodes CASSLRSRSYEQYF.

Many counts were recorded for this clonotype. The chain has TRBV5-5 and TRBJ1-1, with D possibly matching TRBD1 (5 bases). V lost 2 bases and J 5 bases, leaving 13 bases between the germline ends. The germline V gene has CDR1 SGHKS and CDR2 YYEKEE (reference sequence). CDR3 length: 14 amino acids. CDR3 region: CASSFSRVGTEAFF. In nucleotides, the CDR3 is TGTGCCAGCAGCTTCAGCAGGGTTGGGACTGAAGCTTTCTTT.